The entry below describes one T cell receptor (beta chain). These data belong to a study of OX40 agonist ivuxolimab in advanced cancers. The wider study: Earlier treatment with anti-PD-1, anti-PD-L1 or anti-CTLA-4 was permitted, and over 35% had received some. Partial responses occurred in three patients (one hepatocellular carcinoma, two cutaneous melanoma).

CDR1 and CDR2 (germline): WNHNN, SYGVQD (reference sequence). Trimming took 4 bases from V and 3 from J; bases not matched to a gene: 2. The CDR3 covers 15 residues. Sequencing was performed with immunoSEQ multiplex PCR; in TCRdb, only in-frame clones are kept and a portion is missing. The sample records roughly 64,000 clones, 75% to 90% being singletons. The TCR was taken from an adult with an advanced solid tumor such as melanoma, head and neck, liver or kidney cancer. The chain employs TRBV10-1 and TRBJ2-1, with 11 bases aligning to TRBD2. The material sequenced was CD4+ or CD8+ T cells sorted from blood, taken in a trial of the OX40 agonist ivuxolimab. The CDR3 DNA sequence: TGCGCCAGCAGTGGGGGGACTAGCGGCTACAATGAGCAGTTCTTC. Amino acid sequence: CASSGGTSGYNEQFF.